The following is a T cell receptor (beta chain) sequence with its context. What it binds is not known. The ends were cut back, 0 bases at V and 4 bases at J, with 12 bases in the middle. This CDR3 is built from 16 residues. CDR1 and CDR2 from the germline V gene are LNHNV and YYDKDF (reference sequence). This sample is part of a study of T cell responses to AZD1222 COVID-19 vaccine. Produced via immunoSEQ multiplex PCR; TCRdb's table is partial and in-frame only. The sample lists some 150,000 clones, 70% to 90% seen once, with 5.5% to 8% in the top ten. Study conclusions and caveats: White British donors predominated, females outnumbered males, and clonal diversity was possibly underestimated. Mapped onto spike, vaccine-associated CD4 TCRs spanned it and were dominant at 160-218 and 743-854.

Source: peripheral blood, taken after recovery from COVID-19. The clonotype was recovered from an adult who had recovered from COVID-19. The chain links TRBV15 to TRBJ2-2, with a possible D match to TRBD2 (7 bases). DNA for the CDR3: TGTGCCACCAGCAGAGACGGGGGGCTCGGCACCGGGGAGCTGTTTTTT. This gives the protein CATSRDGGLGTGELFF. The full variable domain, completed using reference TRBV15 and TRBJ2-2, is DAMVIQNPRYQVTQFGKPVTLSCSQTLNHNVMYWYQQKSSQAPKLLFHYYDKDFNNEADTPDNFQSRRPNTSFCFLDIRSPGLGDTAMYLCATSRDGGLGTGELFFGEGSRLTVL.